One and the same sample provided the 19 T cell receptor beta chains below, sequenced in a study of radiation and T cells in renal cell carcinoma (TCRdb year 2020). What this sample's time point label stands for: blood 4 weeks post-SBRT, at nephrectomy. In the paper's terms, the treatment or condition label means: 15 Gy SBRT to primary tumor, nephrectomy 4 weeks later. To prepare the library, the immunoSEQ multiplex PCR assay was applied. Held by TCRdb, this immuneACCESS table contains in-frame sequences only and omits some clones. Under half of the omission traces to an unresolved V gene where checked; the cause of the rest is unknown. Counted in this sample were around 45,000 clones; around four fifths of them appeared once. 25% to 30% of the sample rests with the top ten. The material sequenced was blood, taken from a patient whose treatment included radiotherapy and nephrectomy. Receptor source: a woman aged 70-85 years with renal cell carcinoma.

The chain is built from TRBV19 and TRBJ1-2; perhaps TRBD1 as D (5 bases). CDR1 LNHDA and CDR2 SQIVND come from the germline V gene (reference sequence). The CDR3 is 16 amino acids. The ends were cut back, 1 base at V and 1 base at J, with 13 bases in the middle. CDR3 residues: CASSIGTGQYNYGYTF. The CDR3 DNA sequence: TGTGCCAGTAGTATAGGAACGGGGCAGTATAACTATGGCTACACCTTC.

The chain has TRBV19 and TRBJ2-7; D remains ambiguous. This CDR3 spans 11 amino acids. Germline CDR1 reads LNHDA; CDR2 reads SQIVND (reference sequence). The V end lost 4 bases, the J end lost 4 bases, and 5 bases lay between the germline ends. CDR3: CASSTEYEQYF. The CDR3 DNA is TGTGCCAGTAGTACCGAGTACGAGCAGTACTTC.

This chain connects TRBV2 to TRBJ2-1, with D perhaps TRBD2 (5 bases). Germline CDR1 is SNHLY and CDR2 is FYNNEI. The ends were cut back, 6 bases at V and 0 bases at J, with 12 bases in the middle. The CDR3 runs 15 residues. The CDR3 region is CASSPEGLSYNEQFF. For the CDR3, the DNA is TGTGCCAGCAGCCCCGAGGGCCTCTCCTACAATGAGCAGTTCTTC.

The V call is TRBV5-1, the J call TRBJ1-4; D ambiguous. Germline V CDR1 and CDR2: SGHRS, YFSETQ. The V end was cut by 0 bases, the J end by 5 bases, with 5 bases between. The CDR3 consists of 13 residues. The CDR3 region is CASSLASNEKLFF. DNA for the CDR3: TGCGCCAGCAGCTTGGCCAGCAATGAAAAACTGTTTTTT.

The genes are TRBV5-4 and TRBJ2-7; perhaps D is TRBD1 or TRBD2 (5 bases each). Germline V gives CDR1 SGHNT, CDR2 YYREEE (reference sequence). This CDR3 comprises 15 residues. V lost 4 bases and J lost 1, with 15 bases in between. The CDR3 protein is CASSEGTDYSYEQYF. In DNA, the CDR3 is TGTGCCAGCAGCGAGGGGACCGATTATTCCTACGAGCAGTACTTC.

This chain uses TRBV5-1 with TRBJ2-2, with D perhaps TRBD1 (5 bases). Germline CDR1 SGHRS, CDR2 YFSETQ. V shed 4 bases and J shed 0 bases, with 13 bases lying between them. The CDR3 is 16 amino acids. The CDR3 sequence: CASSDRQISNTGELFF. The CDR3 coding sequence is TGCGCCAGCAGCGACAGACAGATATCGAACACCGGGGAGCTGTTTTTT.

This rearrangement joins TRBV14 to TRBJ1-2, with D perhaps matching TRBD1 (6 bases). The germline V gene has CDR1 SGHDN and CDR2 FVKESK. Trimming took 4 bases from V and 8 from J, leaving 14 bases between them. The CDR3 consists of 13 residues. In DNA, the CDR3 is TGTGCCAGCAGCCCCCTTGACAGGTCGGGCTACACCTTC. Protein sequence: CASSPLDRSGYTF.

The CDR3 reads CASSKHGGAGVDTQYF. The CDR3 DNA sequence: TGCGCCAGCAGTAAGCACGGGGGGGCCGGAGTAGATACGCAGTATTTT. This rearrangement joins TRBV5-1 to TRBJ2-3; the match to TRBD2 covers 8 bases. The V and J ends lost 5 bases and 5 bases, in that order; junction bases with no gene match: 13. The CDR3 consists of 16 residues. Germline V gives CDR1 SGHRS, CDR2 YFSETQ.

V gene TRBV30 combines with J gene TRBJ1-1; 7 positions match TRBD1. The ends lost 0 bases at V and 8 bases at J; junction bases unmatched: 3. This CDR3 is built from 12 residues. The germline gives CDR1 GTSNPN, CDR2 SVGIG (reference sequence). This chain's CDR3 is CAWSVGGREAFF. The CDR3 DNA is TGTGCCTGGAGTGTAGGGGGCAGGGAAGCTTTCTTT. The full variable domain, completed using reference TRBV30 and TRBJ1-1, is SQTIHQWPATLVQPVGSPLSLECTVEGTSNPNLYWYRQAAGRGLQLLFYSVGIGQISSEVPQNLSASRPQDRQFILSSKKLLLSDSGFYLCAWSVGGREAFFGQGTRLTVV.

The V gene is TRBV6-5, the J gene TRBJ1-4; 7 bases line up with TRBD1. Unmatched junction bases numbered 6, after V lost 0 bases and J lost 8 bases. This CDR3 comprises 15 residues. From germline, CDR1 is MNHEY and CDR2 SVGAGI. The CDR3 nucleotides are TGTGCCAGCAGTTACTCGACAGGGCTACGGGAAAAACTGTTTTTT. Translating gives CASSYSTGLREKLFF.

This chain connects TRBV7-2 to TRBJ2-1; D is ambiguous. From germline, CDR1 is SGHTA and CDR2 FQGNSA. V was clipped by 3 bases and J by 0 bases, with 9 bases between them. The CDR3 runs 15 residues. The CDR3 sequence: CASSFLLVSYNEQFF. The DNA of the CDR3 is TGTGCCAGCAGCTTTCTGCTAGTCTCCTACAATGAGCAGTTCTTC.

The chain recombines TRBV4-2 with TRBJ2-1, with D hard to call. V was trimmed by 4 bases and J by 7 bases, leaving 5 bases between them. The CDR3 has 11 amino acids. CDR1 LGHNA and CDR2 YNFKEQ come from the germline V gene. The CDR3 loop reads CASSLGNEQFF. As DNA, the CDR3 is TGTGCCAGCAGCCTAGGGAATGAGCAGTTCTTC.

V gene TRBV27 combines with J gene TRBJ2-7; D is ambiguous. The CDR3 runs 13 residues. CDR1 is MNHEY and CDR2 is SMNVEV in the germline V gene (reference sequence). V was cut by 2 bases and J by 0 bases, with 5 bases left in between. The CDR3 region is CASSLGLSYEQYF. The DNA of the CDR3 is TGTGCCAGCAGTTTAGGGCTCTCCTACGAGCAGTACTTC.

CDR3 nucleotide sequence: TGTGCCAGCAGCGAACTGGGACTAGCGGGGAACGAGCAGTACTTC. Its protein is CASSELGLAGNEQYF. The chain uses TRBV2 and TRBJ2-7; 13 positions match TRBD2. Germline assignment: CDR1 SNHLY and CDR2 FYNNEI. V shed 6 bases, J shed 5 bases, and the junction held 7 bases outside the gene matches. This CDR3 is 15 amino acids long.

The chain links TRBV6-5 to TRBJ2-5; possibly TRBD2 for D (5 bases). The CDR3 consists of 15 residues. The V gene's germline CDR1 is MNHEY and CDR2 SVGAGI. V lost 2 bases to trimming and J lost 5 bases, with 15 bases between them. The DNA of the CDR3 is TGTGCCAGCAGTTACCACAGCGGCCTGGATGAGACCCAGTACTTC. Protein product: CASSYHSGLDETQYF.

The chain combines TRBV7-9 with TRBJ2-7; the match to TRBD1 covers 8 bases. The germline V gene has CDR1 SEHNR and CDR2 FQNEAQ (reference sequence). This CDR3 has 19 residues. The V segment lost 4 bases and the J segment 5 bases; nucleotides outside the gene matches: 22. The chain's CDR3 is CASSSPDLTGVGFWDEQYF. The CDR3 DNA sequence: TGTGCCAGCAGCTCCCCGGACCTGACAGGGGTAGGGTTTTGGGACGAGCAGTACTTC.

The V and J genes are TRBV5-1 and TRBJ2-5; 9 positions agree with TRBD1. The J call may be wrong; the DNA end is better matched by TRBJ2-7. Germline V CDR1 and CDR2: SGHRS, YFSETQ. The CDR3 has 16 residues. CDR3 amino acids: CASSDRQGVATYEQYF. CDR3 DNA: TGCGCCAGCAGCGATCGACAGGGGGTTGCGACCTACGAGCAGTACTTC.

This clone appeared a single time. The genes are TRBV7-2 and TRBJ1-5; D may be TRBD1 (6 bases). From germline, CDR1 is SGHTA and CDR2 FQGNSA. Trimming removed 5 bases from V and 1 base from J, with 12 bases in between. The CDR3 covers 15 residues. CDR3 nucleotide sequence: TGTGCCAGCAGCAAAACAGGGATAAGCAATCAGCCCCAGCATTTT. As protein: CASSKTGISNQPQHF.

The CDR3 nucleotides read TGTGCCAGCAGCACCCGACAGGGATTGAGCACTGAAGCTTTCTTT. It encodes CASSTRQGLSTEAFF. The chain couples TRBV7-9 to TRBJ1-1, with 7 bases lining up with TRBD1. In germline, CDR1 is SEHNR, CDR2 FQNEAQ (reference sequence). The CDR3 sequence is 15 residues long. With 5 bases clipped from V and 4 bases from J, the junction kept 10 bases outside the gene matches.